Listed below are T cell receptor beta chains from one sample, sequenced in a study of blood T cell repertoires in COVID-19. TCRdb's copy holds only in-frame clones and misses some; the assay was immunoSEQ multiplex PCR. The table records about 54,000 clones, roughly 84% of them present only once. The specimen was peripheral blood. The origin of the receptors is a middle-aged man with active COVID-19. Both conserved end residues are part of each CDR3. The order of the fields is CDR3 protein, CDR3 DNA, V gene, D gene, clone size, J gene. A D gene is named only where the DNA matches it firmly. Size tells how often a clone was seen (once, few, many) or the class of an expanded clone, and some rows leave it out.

cdr3_aa: CASSFYLSDYGYTF
cdr3_nt: TGTGCCAGCAGTTTTTATTTATCGGACTATGGCTACACCTTC
v_call: TRBV2
d_call: .
clone_size: .
j_call: TRBJ1-2

cdr3_aa: CASSSGLHSYEQYF
cdr3_nt: TGTGCCAGCAGCTCGGGACTCCACTCCTACGAGCAGTACTTC
v_call: TRBV7-2
d_call: .
clone_size: .
j_call: TRBJ2-7

cdr3_aa: CASRSLHSVGNQPQHF
cdr3_nt: TGTGCAAGTCGCTCCCTGCACTCGGTTGGCAATCAGCCCCAGCATTTT
v_call: TRBV12-2
d_call: .
clone_size: .
j_call: TRBJ1-5

cdr3_aa: CASSFGEITDTQYF
cdr3_nt: TGTGCCAGCAGTTTCGGGGAAATCACAGATACGCAGTATTTT
v_call: TRBV28
d_call: .
clone_size: .
j_call: TRBJ2-3

cdr3_aa: CASTGGTVPWGTEAFF
cdr3_nt: TGTGCCAGTACTGGGGGGACAGTGCCTTGGGGGACTGAAGCTTTCTTT
v_call: TRBV19
d_call: TRBD1
clone_size: few
j_call: TRBJ1-1

cdr3_aa: CASSQTSNTRNEQFF
cdr3_nt: TGTGCCAGCAGCCAAACTAGCAACACCCGCAATGAGCAGTTCTTC
v_call: TRBV7-3
d_call: .
clone_size: .
j_call: TRBJ2-1

cdr3_aa: CASSWEGTEAFF
cdr3_nt: TGTGCCAGCAGTTGGGAGGGCACTGAAGCTTTCTTT
v_call: TRBV7-9
d_call: .
clone_size: .
j_call: TRBJ1-1

cdr3_aa: CASSPNPRGGSEQFF
cdr3_nt: TGTGCCAGCAGCCCGAACCCCCGAGGGGGCAGTGAGCAGTTCTTC
v_call: TRBV7-3
d_call: TRBD1
clone_size: .
j_call: TRBJ2-1

cdr3_aa: CASSPPGGGYTEAFF
cdr3_nt: TGTGCCAGCTCACCGCCGGGAGGGGGGTACACTGAAGCTTTCTTT
v_call: TRBV18
d_call: .
clone_size: few
j_call: TRBJ1-1

cdr3_aa: CASSITGNYGYTF
cdr3_nt: TGTGCCAGTAGCATCACAGGGAACTATGGCTACACCTTC
v_call: TRBV19
d_call: .
clone_size: .
j_call: TRBJ1-2

cdr3_aa: CASSPSGSLYNEQFF
cdr3_nt: TGTGCCAGTAGCCCTAGCGGGTCCCTCTACAATGAGCAGTTCTTC
v_call: TRBV19
d_call: TRBD2
clone_size: .
j_call: TRBJ2-1

cdr3_aa: CASSPNPGQSSYEQYF
cdr3_nt: TGCGCCAGCAGCCCCAATCCGGGACAGAGCTCCTACGAGCAGTACTTC
v_call: TRBV5-1
d_call: TRBD1
clone_size: .
j_call: TRBJ2-7

cdr3_aa: CASSFSFHRDRGYEQYF
cdr3_nt: TGTGCCAGCAGCTTCAGCTTCCACCGGGACAGGGGCTACGAGCAGTACTTC
v_call: TRBV7-6
d_call: TRBD1
clone_size: .
j_call: TRBJ2-7

cdr3_aa: CASSGLAGEGGELFF
cdr3_nt: TGTGCCAGCAGCGGGTTAGCGGGAGAGGGCGGGGAGCTGTTTTTT
v_call: TRBV9
d_call: TRBD2
clone_size: .
j_call: TRBJ2-2

cdr3_aa: CASSLQPGLTDTQYF
cdr3_nt: TGTGCCAGCAGTTTGCAGCCGGGTCTCACAGATACGCAGTATTTT
v_call: TRBV6-5
d_call: .
clone_size: .
j_call: TRBJ2-3

cdr3_aa: CASSSRQADRAKNIQYF
cdr3_nt: TGTGCCAGCAGCTCACGACAGGCTGACCGAGCCAAAAACATTCAGTACTTC
v_call: TRBV13
d_call: .
clone_size: .
j_call: TRBJ2-4

cdr3_aa: CATSPGGRYYGYTF
cdr3_nt: TGTGCCACCAGTCCAGGGGGCCGGTACTATGGCTACACCTTC
v_call: TRBV15
d_call: TRBD1
clone_size: .
j_call: TRBJ1-2

cdr3_aa: CANSLWPGTDTQYF
cdr3_nt: TGTGCCAACAGTTTATGGCCGGGGACAGATACGCAGTATTTT
v_call: TRBV27
d_call: .
clone_size: .
j_call: TRBJ2-3

cdr3_aa: CASSLRRGLESYNEQFF
cdr3_nt: TGCGCCAGCAGCCTACGTAGAGGGCTCGAGTCATACAATGAGCAGTTCTTC
v_call: TRBV5-1
d_call: .
clone_size: .
j_call: TRBJ2-1

cdr3_aa: CASSLSDPGPYNEQFF
cdr3_nt: TGTGCCAGCAGCTTAAGTGACCCAGGCCCGTACAATGAGCAGTTCTTC
v_call: TRBV7-9
d_call: .
clone_size: once
j_call: TRBJ2-1

cdr3_aa: CASSLDRSDSRWKGNTIYF
cdr3_nt: TGTGCCAGCAGCTTAGATAGGAGCGACTCCCGGTGGAAAGGAAACACCATATATTTT
v_call: TRBV11-2
d_call: .
clone_size: .
j_call: TRBJ1-3

cdr3_aa: CATSTGESTDTQYF
cdr3_nt: TGTGCCACCAGCACCGGGGAGTCTACAGATACGCAGTATTTT
v_call: TRBV15
d_call: .
clone_size: .
j_call: TRBJ2-3

cdr3_aa: CASSPQGDWSGYGYTF
cdr3_nt: TGTGCCAGCAGTCCACAGGGGGATTGGAGCGGTTATGGCTACACCTTC
v_call: TRBV6-4
d_call: TRBD1
clone_size: once
j_call: TRBJ1-2

cdr3_aa: CASSDTLRDSRSYEQYF
cdr3_nt: TGTGCCAGCAGTGATACTCTCCGGGACAGCCGCTCCTACGAGCAGTACTTC
v_call: TRBV6-1
d_call: TRBD1
clone_size: .
j_call: TRBJ2-7

cdr3_aa: CAWRRASGNTGELFF
cdr3_nt: TGTGCCTGGAGAAGAGCTAGCGGGAACACCGGGGAGCTGTTTTTT
v_call: TRBV30
d_call: TRBD2
clone_size: .
j_call: TRBJ2-2

cdr3_aa: CASSRGTSGTAGEQYF
cdr3_nt: TGTGCCAGCAGCCGCGGGACTAGCGGGACGGCGGGGGAGCAGTACTTC
v_call: TRBV4-2
d_call: TRBD2
clone_size: few
j_call: TRBJ2-7

cdr3_aa: CASSLGPEQYF
cdr3_nt: TGTGCCAGCAGTTTGGGGCCAGAGCAGTACTTC
v_call: TRBV12-3/TRBV12-4
d_call: .
clone_size: .
j_call: TRBJ2-7

cdr3_aa: CATSKQSLTFGGQYF
cdr3_nt: TGTGCCACCAGTAAGCAGAGTCTCACGTTCGGGGGGCAGTACTTC
v_call: TRBV15
d_call: .
clone_size: .
j_call: TRBJ2-7